This entry is about one TCR beta chain. The antigen is undetermined. These data are taken from a study of cytomegalovirus exposure and HLA in healthy donors. The PCR employed 60 Vbeta primers together with 13 Jbeta primers. Profiled with immunoSEQ multiplex PCR; TCRdb holds only in-frame clones, not every one. The profile shows around 60,000 clones, approximately 72% of them singletons. Regarding the study as a whole: Sequencing depth roughly uniform across donors was assumed in presence/absence analyses. In vitro data verified a few CMV-associated chains as specific for CMV antigens. V- and J-gene trimming in TCR beta was tied to a missense DCLRE1C variant by an analysis performed later.

V lost 5 bases, J lost 3 bases, and 7 bases lay in between. CDR3 length equals 12 residues. The germline V gene encodes CDR1 LNHDA and CDR2 SQIVND (reference sequence). The chain recombines TRBV19 with TRBJ1-1; a possible D gene is TRBD1 (5 bases). The specimen sequenced was PBMCs. The sequence came from a middle-aged man in good health and CMV-seropositive. CDR3 residues: CASSRQYTEAFF. The CDR3 nucleotides are TGTGCCAGTAGTCGACAGTACACTGAAGCTTTCTTT.